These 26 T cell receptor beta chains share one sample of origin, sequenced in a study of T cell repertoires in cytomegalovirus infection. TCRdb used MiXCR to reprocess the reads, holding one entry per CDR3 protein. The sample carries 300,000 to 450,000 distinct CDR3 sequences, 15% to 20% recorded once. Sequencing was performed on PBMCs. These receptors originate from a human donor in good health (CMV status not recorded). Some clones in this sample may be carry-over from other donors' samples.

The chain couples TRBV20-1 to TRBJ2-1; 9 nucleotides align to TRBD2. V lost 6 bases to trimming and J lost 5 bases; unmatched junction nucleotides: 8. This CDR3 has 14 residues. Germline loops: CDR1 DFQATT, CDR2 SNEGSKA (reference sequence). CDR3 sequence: CSALAGPAHNEQFF. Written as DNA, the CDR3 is TGCAGTGCCCTAGCGGGACCCGCCCACAATGAGCAGTTCTTC.

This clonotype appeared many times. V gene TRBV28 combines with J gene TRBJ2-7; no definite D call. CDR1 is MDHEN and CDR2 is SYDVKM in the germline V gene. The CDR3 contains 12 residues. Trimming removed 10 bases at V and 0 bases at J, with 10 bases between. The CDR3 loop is CAISLNSYEQYF. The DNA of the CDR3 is TGTGCCATCTCATTAAACTCCTACGAGCAGTACTTC.

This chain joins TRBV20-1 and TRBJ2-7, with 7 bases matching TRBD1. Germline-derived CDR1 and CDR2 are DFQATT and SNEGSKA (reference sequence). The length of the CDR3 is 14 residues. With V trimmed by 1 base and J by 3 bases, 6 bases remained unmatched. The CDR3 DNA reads TGCAGTGCTAGAGCGACAGGGCTGGGCTACGAGCAGTACTTC. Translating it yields CSARATGLGYEQYF.

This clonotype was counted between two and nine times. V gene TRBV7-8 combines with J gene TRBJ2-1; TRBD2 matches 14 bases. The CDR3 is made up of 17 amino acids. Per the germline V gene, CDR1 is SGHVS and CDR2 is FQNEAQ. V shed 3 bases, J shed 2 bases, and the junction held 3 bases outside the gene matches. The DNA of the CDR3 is TGTGCCAGCAGCTTGGGACTAGCGGGGGCCACCTACAATGAGCAGTTCTTC. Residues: CASSLGLAGATYNEQFF.

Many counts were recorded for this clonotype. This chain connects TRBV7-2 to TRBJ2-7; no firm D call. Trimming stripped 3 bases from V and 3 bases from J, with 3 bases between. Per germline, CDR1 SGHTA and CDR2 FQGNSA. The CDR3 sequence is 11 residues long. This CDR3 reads CASSFYYEQYF. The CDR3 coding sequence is TGTGCCAGCAGCTTCTACTACGAGCAGTACTTC.

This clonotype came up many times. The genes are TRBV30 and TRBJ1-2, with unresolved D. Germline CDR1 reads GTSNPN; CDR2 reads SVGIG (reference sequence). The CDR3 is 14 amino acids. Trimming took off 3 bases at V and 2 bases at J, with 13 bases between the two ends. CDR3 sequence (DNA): TGTGCCTGGAGACACGGACGGCTAAACTATGGCTACACCTTC. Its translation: CAWRHGRLNYGYTF.

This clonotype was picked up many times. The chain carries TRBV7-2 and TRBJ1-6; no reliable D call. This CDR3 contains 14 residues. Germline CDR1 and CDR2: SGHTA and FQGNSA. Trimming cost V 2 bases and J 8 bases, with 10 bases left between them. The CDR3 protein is CASSLRSIDSPLHF. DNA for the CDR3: TGTGCCAGCAGCTTAAGGTCGATCGATTCACCCCTCCACTTT.

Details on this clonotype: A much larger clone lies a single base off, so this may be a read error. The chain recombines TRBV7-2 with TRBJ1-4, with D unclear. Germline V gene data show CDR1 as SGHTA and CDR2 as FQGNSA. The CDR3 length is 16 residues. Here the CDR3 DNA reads TGTGCCAGCAGCTACATACCGGGAGCAACTAATGAAAAACTGCTTTTT. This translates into CASSYIPGATNEKLLF. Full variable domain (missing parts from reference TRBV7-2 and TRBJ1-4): GAGVSQSPSNKVTEKGKDVELRCDPISGHTALYWYRQSLGQGLEFLIYFQGNSAPDKSGLPSDRFSAERTGGSVSTLTIQRTQQEDSAVYLCASSYIPGATNEKLLFGSGTQLSVL.

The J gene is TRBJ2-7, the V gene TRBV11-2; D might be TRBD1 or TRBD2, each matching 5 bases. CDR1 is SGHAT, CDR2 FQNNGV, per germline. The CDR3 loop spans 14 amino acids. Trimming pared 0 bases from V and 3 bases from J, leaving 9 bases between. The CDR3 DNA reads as TGTGCCAGCAGCTTAGAACTAGGGGTCTACGAGCAGTACTTC. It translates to CASSLELGVYEQYF.

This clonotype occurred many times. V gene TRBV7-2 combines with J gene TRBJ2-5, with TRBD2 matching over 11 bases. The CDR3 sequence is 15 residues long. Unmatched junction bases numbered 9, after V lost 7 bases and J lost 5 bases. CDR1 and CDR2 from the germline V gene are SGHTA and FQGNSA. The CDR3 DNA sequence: TGTGCCAGCAATCTTAGCGGGGGGGCCGGGGAGACCCAGTACTTC. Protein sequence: CASNLSGGAGETQYF.

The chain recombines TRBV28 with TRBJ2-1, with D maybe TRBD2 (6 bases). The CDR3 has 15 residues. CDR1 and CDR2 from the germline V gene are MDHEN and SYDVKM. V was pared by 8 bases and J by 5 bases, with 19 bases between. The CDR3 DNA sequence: TGTGCCAGCCACCCCTGGACCCGCGGGGACAATGAGCAGTTCTTC. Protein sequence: CASHPWTRGDNEQFF.

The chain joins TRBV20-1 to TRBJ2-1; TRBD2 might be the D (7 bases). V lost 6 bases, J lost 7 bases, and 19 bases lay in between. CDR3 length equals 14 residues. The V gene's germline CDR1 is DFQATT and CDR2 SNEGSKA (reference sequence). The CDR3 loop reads CSAEGGREVNEQFF. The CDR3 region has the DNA TGCAGTGCGGAAGGGGGACGGGAGGTAAATGAGCAGTTCTTC.

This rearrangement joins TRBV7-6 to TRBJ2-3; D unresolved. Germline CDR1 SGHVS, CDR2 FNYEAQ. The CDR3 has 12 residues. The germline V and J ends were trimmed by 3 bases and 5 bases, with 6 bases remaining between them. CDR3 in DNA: TGTGCCAGCAGCTTCTATAGAGATACGCAGTATTTT. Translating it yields CASSFYRDTQYF.

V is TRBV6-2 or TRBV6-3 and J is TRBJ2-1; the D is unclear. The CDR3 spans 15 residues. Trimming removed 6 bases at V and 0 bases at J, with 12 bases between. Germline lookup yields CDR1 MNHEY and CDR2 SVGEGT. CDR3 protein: CASSSISFSYNEQFF. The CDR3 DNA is TGTGCCAGCAGCTCCATTTCTTTCTCCTACAATGAGCAGTTCTTC.

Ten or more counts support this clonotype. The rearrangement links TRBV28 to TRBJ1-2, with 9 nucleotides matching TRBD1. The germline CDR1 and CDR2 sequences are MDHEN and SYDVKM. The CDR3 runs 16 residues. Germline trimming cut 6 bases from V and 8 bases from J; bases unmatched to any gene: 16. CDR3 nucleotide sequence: TGTGCCAGCAGAAACATTATGACAGGGGGGAGAGGGGGCTACACCTTC. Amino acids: CASRNIMTGGRGGYTF.

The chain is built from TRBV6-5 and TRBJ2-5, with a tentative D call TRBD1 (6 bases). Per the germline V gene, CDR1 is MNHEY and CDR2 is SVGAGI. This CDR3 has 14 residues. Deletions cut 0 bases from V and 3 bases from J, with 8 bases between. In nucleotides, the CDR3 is TGTGCCAGCAGTTACTCGAACAGGGAAGAGACCCAGTACTTC. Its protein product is CASSYSNREETQYF.

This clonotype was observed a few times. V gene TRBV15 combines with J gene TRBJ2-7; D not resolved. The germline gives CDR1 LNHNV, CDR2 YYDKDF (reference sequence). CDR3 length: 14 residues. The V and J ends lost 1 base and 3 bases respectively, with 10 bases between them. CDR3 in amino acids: CATSRVKRHYEQYF. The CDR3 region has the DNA TGTGCCACCAGCAGAGTTAAGAGGCACTACGAGCAGTACTTC.

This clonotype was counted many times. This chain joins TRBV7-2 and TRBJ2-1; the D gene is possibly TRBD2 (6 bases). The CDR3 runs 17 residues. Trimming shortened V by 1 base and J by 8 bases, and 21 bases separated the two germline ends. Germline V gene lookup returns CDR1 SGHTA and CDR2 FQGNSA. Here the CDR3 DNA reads TGTGCCAGCAGCTTAGTAGGGGACTCGCTTGTGTCATATGAGCAGTTCTTC. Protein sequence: CASSLVGDSLVSYEQFF.

CDR3 residues: CSAPGQGLKNQPQHF. The CDR3 DNA reads TGCAGTGCTCCAGGACAGGGTTTAAAGAATCAGCCCCAGCATTTT. The chain recombines TRBV20-1 with TRBJ1-5; 8 nucleotides line up with TRBD1. Germline lookup yields CDR1 DFQATT and CDR2 SNEGSKA (reference sequence). The CDR3 consists of 15 residues. J gave up 4 bases and V 5 bases, and 10 bases lay outside the gene matches.

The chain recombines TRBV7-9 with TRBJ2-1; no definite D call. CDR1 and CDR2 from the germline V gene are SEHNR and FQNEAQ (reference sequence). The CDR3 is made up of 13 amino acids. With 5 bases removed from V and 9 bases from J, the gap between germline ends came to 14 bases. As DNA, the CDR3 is TGTGCCAGCAGCCACCCCGGGTGGGCTGAGCAGTTCTTC. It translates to CASSHPGWAEQFF.

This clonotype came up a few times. CDR3 DNA sequence: TGCGCCAGCAGCTTGTTCGGCCCCGGCGGAGGCTACGAGCAGTACTTC. This sequence encodes CASSLFGPGGGYEQYF. The V call is TRBV5-1, the J call TRBJ2-7; possibly TRBD2 for D (5 bases). The CDR3 covers 16 residues. Looked up from germline, CDR1 is SGHRS and CDR2 is YFSETQ. Trimming took off 1 base at V and 3 bases at J, with 17 bases between the two ends.

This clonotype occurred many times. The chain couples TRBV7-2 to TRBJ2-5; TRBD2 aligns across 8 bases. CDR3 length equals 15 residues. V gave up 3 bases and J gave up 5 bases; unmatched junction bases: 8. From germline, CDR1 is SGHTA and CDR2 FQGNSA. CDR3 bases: TGTGCCAGCAGCTTGGCGGGAGGATGGGGGGAGACCCAGTACTTC. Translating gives CASSLAGGWGETQYF.

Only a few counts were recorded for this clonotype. CDR3 sequence reads: CASSPRLTTGNTIYF. Here the CDR3 DNA reads TGTGCCAGCAGCCCCCGTCTGACTACGGGAAACACCATATATTTT. V is TRBV14 and J is TRBJ1-3, with D uncertain. Germline CDR1 and CDR2: SGHDN and FVKESK. The CDR3 spans 15 residues. V shed 4 bases and J shed 4 bases, with 14 bases lying between them. Full variable domain (rest looked up from reference TRBV14 and TRBJ1-3): EAGVTQFPSHSVIEKGQTVTLRCDPISGHDNLYWYRRVMGKEIKFLLHFVKESKQDESGMPNNRFLAERTGGTYSTLKVQPAELEDSGVYFCASSPRLTTGNTIYFGEGSWLTVV.

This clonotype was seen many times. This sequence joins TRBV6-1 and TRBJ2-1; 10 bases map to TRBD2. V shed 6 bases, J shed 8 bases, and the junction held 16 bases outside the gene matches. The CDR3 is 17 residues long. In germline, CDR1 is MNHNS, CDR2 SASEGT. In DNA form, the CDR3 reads TGTGCCAGCAGCGAGAGCGGGAGGGCCACCATGTACTATGAGCAGTTCTTC. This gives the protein CASSESGRATMYYEQFF.

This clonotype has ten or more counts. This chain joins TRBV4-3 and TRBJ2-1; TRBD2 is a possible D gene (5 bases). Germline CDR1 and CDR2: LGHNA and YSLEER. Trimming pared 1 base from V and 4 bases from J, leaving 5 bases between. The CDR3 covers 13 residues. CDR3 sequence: CASSQGTYNEQFF. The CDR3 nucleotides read TGCGCCAGCAGCCAAGGGACTTACAATGAGCAGTTCTTC.

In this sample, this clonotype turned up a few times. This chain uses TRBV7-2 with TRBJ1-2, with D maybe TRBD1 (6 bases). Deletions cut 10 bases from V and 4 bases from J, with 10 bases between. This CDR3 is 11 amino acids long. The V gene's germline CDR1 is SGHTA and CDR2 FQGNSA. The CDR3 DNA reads TGTGCCACCGACAGGATCTATGGCTACACCTTC. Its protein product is CATDRIYGYTF. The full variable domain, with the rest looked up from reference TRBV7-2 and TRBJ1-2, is GAGVSQSPSNKVTEKGKDVELRCDPISGHTALYWYRQSLGQGLEFLIYFQGNSAPDKSGLPSDRFSAERTGGSVSTLTIQRTQQEDSAVYLCATDRIYGYTFGSGTRLTVV.